This TCR beta chain derives from a study of monozygotic twins with inflammatory bowel disease. As for this clonotype: Its antigen is not identified.

CDR3 length: 13 amino acids. The germline gives CDR1 SGHRS, CDR2 YFSETQ. Study-wide points: Repertoire similarity matched across concordant and discordant twins, perhaps owing to limited power. A reduction in TCRbeta diversity (inverse Simpson) was seen in IBD patients relative to healthy co-twins. IBD patients shared fewer clonotypes with other individuals than healthy twins, especially patients with disease activity signs.

Every TCR library used approximately 3,700 ng of total RNA. TCRdb re-called the 5' RACE reads and catalogs CDR3 proteins one per entry, DNA excluded. This sample's table reports about 350,000 distinct CDR3 sequences. V and J are TRBV5-1 and TRBJ1-1. Sequencing used blood. The origin of this receptor is a human donor with ulcerative colitis or Crohn's disease, or a healthy co-twin of an affected twin (not recorded which). The CDR3 region is CASSLERNTEAFF.